This T cell receptor (beta chain) was found in a study of control samples from healthy donors and cancer patients. Trimming removed 9 bases at V and 6 bases at J, with 7 bases between. Germline V lookup: CDR1 MGHDK, CDR2 SYGVNS. This CDR3 comprises 10 residues. Measured with immunoSEQ multiplex PCR; TCRdb has only the in-frame clones, and not every one. There are 110,000 to 150,000 clones in the sample; roughly 94% occur only once, and roughly 14% lies in the top ten. The TCR sequence derives from a man aged 35-49 years in good health. The sample comprised blood. This chain connects TRBV25-1 to TRBJ2-3; D not resolved. Written as DNA, the CDR3 is TGTGCCAGGGCTAGGGATACGCAGTATTTT. Amino acids: CARARDTQYF.